This section outlines one T cell receptor beta chain sequence together with its context. The authors' processing: Reference gene primer amplification gave nucleated cell count estimates. Assay: immunoSEQ multiplex PCR; the TCRdb copy retains only in-frame clones and omits some. The V and J calls and clone size are taken from that table; D and trimming were inferred from the DNA. The table lists about 220,000 clones, approximately 90% of them singletons. These data originate in a study of blood T cell repertoires in COVID-19. The material sequenced was peripheral blood. This sequence originates from a man younger than 45 who had recovered from COVID-19.

In DNA form, the CDR3 reads TGTGCCAGCAGTGACGGGACAGGGATGAACTATGGCTACACCTTC. Its protein is CASSDGTGMNYGYTF. V usage is TRBV6-4 and J usage is TRBJ1-2; 9 bases fit TRBD1. The CDR3 loop spans 15 amino acids. J lost 2 bases, V lost 2 bases, and 3 bases had no gene match. CDR1 MRHNA and CDR2 SNTAGT come from the germline V gene.